A single sample gave rise to the 5 T cell receptor beta chains below, sequenced in a study of blood T cell repertoires in COVID-19 (dated by TCRdb to about 2020). Receptor libraries were prepared by the immunoSEQ multiplex PCR assay. TCRdb retrieved this table from immuneACCESS and kept in-frame rearrangements only. Not all clones are present; in checked studies, unresolved V genes account for under half, and no reason is known for the remainder. For this sample the table gives 200,000 to 250,000 clones, of which around four fifths were detected only once. The ten largest clones capture just under 20% of the sample. The sequenced sample was peripheral blood. The receptor set was obtained from a man aged 25-45 years with active or convalescent COVID-19.

This chain joins TRBV19 and TRBJ1-4; D is possibly TRBD1 (5 bases). The CDR3 extends over 13 amino acids. The V end lost 7 bases, the J end lost 7 bases, and 13 bases lay between the germline ends. The germline V gene has CDR1 LNHDA and CDR2 SQIVND (reference sequence). The CDR3 coding sequence is TGTGCCAGTACGTCCAGGGTGGGTGAAAAACTGTTTTTT. Protein: CASTSRVGEKLFF.

The chain employs TRBV30 and TRBJ1-3; 7 nucleotides align to TRBD1. From germline, CDR1 is GTSNPN and CDR2 SVGIG (reference sequence). Trimming at V came to 3 bases and at J to 7 bases, leaving 12 bases not matched to a gene. The CDR3 totals 15 residues. CDR3 loop: CAWSGATGVWNTIYF. Written as DNA, the CDR3 is TGTGCCTGGAGCGGAGCAACAGGGGTTTGGAACACCATATATTTT.

The chain carries TRBV27 and TRBJ1-3, with 8 positions matching TRBD1. Trimming removed 6 bases from V and 0 bases from J; junction bases left unmatched: 7. The CDR3 is 16 amino acids. Germline V gene data show CDR1 as MNHEY and CDR2 as SMNVEV (reference sequence). The CDR3 sequence is CASRPLGQDSGNTIYF. CDR3 DNA: TGTGCCAGCAGGCCCCTGGGACAGGACTCTGGAAACACCATATATTTT.

The rearrangement joins TRBV10-3 to TRBJ2-3; 8 positions match TRBD2. Germline V gene lookup returns CDR1 ENHRY and CDR2 SYGVKD. V was pared by 10 bases and J by 3 bases, with 18 bases of the junction left unmatched. This CDR3 has 17 amino acids. The CDR3 is CASQQEAGTRPTDTQYF. CDR3 in DNA: TGTGCCAGCCAACAGGAAGCCGGGACTAGGCCGACAGATACGCAGTATTTT.

This chain connects TRBV4-1 to TRBJ1-3; D unclear. The germline V and J ends were trimmed by 1 base and 8 bases, with 9 bases remaining between them. Looked up from germline, CDR1 is MGHRA and CDR2 is YSYEKL. This CDR3 comprises 13 residues. The CDR3 here is CASSQAGWDTIYF. CDR3 bases: TGCGCCAGCAGCCAAGCAGGTTGGGACACCATATATTTT.